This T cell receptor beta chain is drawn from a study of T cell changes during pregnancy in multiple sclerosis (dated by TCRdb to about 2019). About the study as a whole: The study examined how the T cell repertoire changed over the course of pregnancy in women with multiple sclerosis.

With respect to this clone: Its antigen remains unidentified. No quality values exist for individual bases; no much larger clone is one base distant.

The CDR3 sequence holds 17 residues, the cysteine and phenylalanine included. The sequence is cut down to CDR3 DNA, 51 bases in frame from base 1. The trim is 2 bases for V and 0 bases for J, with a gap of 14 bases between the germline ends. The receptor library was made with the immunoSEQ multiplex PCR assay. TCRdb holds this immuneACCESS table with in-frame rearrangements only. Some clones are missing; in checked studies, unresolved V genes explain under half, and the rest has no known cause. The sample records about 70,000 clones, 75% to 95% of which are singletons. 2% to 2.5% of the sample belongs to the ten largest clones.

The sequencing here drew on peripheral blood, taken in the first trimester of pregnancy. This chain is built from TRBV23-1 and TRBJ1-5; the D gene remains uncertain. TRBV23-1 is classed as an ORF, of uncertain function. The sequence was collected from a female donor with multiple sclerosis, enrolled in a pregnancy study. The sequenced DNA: TGCGCCAGCAGTCAAACTGGCCTATCAGGTAGCAATCAGCCCCAGCATTTT. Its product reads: CASSQTGLSGSNQPQHF.